These 8 T cell receptor beta chains originate from one sample sequenced in a study of T cells expressing NK-cell markers. Reprocessing the 5' RACE reads, TCRdb reports a single entry for every CDR3 protein and omits DNA. This table lists roughly 170,000 distinct CDR3 sequences. The sequencing sample was made of blood T cells: a sorted CD56 or NKG2C T cell subset, CD4+ or CD8+ T cells, or bulk PBMC T cells (not recorded which). The receptor source for this set is a woman between 18 and 69 years old in good health.

This rearrangement joins TRBV9 to TRBJ2-6. This CDR3 is built from 16 residues. Germline V gene lookup returns CDR1 SGDLS and CDR2 YYNGEE. CDR3 region: CASSAMGNSGANVLTF.

The chain couples TRBV20-1 to TRBJ2-7; without DNA, the TCRdb call of TRBD2 cannot be checked. In germline, CDR1 is DFQATT, CDR2 SNEGSKA (reference sequence). The CDR3 sequence is 14 residues long. The CDR3 reads CSARVGTSGYEQYF.

This chain links TRBV5-6 with TRBJ2-1; the TCRdb D gene call, TRBD1, has no DNA to confirm it. Germline values: CDR1 SGHDT, CDR2 YYEEEE. The CDR3 runs to 15 residues. CDR3 protein: CASSSTGGSYNEQFF.

The CDR3 loop is CASSQGGTGHNQPQHF. The rearrangement joins TRBV4-1 to TRBJ1-5; with no DNA, the TCRdb D assignment of TRBD1 cannot be verified. CDR3 size: 16 residues. The germline V gene has CDR1 MGHRA and CDR2 YSYEKL.

V and J are TRBV5-6 and TRBJ1-6. CDR1 and CDR2 (germline): SGHDT, YYEEEE. The CDR3 extends over 15 amino acids. The CDR3 protein is CASSLSPQRNSPLHF.

The chain uses TRBV4-1 and TRBJ2-3; absent DNA, TCRdb's TRBD1 call cannot be checked. The germline V gene has CDR1 MGHRA and CDR2 YSYEKL. This CDR3 contains 16 residues. The CDR3 here is CASSQEGGLSTDTQYF.

The chain joins TRBV10-3 to TRBJ2-3; there is no DNA to check the TCRdb D call of TRBD2. The germline V gene encodes CDR1 ENHRY and CDR2 SYGVKD. The CDR3 extends over 15 amino acids. The CDR3: CAISYSSGSTDTQYF.

This chain connects TRBV24-1 to TRBJ2-7. This CDR3 spans 12 amino acids. Germline CDR1 reads KGHDR; CDR2 reads SFDVKD. The CDR3 is CATSQDNYEQYF.